Following are 3 T cell receptor beta chains from one sample sequenced in a study of blood T cell repertoires in COVID-19. The data were produced by immunoSEQ multiplex PCR, yet TCRdb's version contains in-frame clones alone and is incomplete. The sample has around 460,000 clones, around 90% seen once; the top ten hold approximately 0.92%. The sequenced material came from peripheral blood. These receptors originate from a man aged 18 to 30 with COVID-19, enrolled during active disease.

V and J are TRBV3-1 (or the pseudogene TRBV3-2) and TRBJ2-1, with TRBD2 identical over 13 bases. V trimming: 3 bases; J trimming: 12 bases; junction bases outside the gene matches: 5. Germline values: CDR1 LGHDT, CDR2 YNNKEL (reference sequence). The CDR3 extends over 14 amino acids. The CDR3 region is CASSQGTSGIGQFF. Here the CDR3 DNA reads TGTGCCAGCAGCCAGGGGACTAGCGGGATCGGGCAGTTCTTC.

J is TRBJ2-2 and V is TRBV7-8; 12 nucleotides align to TRBD2. Germline CDR1 and CDR2: SGHVS and FQNEAQ. CDR3 size: 16 residues. The J segment lost 1 base and the V segment lost 8 bases, leaving 5 bases of the junction unmatched. The CDR3 DNA follows: TGTGCCAGCGGCAGACTAGCGGGGGAGAACACCGGGGAGCTGTTTTTT. Protein product: CASGRLAGENTGELFF.

The chain recombines TRBV6-5 with TRBJ2-3; no clear D. This CDR3 is 14 amino acids long. Germline values: CDR1 MNHEY, CDR2 SVGAGI. Trimming left V 0 bases short and J 6 bases short, with 10 bases between. DNA of the CDR3: TGTGCCAGCAGTTACTCGTCAACCAGGGATACGCAGTATTTT. Protein product: CASSYSSTRDTQYF.